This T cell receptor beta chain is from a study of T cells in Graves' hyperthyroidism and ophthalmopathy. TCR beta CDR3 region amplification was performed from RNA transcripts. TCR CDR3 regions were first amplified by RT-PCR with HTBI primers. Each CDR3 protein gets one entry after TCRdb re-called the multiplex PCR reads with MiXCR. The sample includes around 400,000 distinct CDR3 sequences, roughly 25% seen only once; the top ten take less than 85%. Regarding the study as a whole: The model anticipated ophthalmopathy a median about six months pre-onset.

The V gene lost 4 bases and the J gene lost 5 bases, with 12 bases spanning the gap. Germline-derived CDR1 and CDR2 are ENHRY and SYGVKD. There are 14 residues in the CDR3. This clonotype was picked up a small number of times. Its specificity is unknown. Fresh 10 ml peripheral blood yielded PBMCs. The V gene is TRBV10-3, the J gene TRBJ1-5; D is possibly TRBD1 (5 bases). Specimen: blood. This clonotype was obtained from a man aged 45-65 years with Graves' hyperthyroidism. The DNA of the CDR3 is TGTGCCATCAGTGGCAGGGTTGGGGATCAGCCCCAGCATTTT. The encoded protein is CAISGRVGDQPQHF.